This TCR beta chain was found in a study of Ad26.COV2.S vaccination and SARS-CoV-2 variants. Study results and limitations: Vaccinated individuals (as opposed to placebo recipients) had higher spike-specific TCR breadth.

Details on this clone: Its specificity is unknown.

TCRdb's copy holds only in-frame clones and misses some; the assay was immunoSEQ multiplex PCR. This table has approximately 480,000 clones, 87% appearing once. The CDR3 has 13 amino acids. The germline V gene encodes CDR1 MDHEN and CDR2 SYDVKM. After removal of 4 bases from V and 6 bases from J, the junction contained 1 base not matched to a gene. As for treatment: around 19 received Ad26.COV2.S at low or high dose, single or two shots; about 5 received placebo; per-sample allocation not given. After the first vaccine or placebo injection, samples were drawn on day 63. The sample here was peripheral blood, taken in a trial of Ad26.COV2.S vaccine versus placebo. This clonotype was obtained from a person aged 18-60 years who received the Ad26.COV2.S COVID-19 vaccine or a placebo. The genes are TRBV28 and TRBJ2-7; TRBD1 matches 12 bases. The CDR3 spells CASSWDRGLEQYF. The CDR3 DNA reads TGTGCCAGCAGTTGGGACAGGGGGCTCGAGCAGTACTTC.